The rows below give T cell receptor beta chains drawn from one sample of a study of patients and donors after allogeneic stem cell transplantation. TCRdb used MiXCR to reprocess the RT-PCR reads, holding one entry per CDR3 protein. The sample consists of about 110,000 distinct CDR3 sequences, roughly 37% of them appearing once. The specimen was blood, either unsorted or a sorted T cell fraction (not recorded which). All receptors come from a human donor who was either an allogeneic HSCT recipient or a stem cell or donor lymphocyte infusion donor (not recorded which). It is not recorded whose cells these are; they may come from a transplant donor. Both conserved end residues are part of each CDR3. The order of the fields is D gene, clone size, J gene, V gene, CDR3 protein, CDR3 DNA. A D gene is named only where the DNA matches it firmly. Clone size, where shown, is once, few, many, or a class for clones that have expanded.

d_call: .
clone_size: many
j_call: TRBJ2-7
v_call: TRBV29-1
cdr3_aa: CSASGPSRGYEQYF
cdr3_nt: TGCAGCGCTTCGGGCCCTTCCCGGGGCTACGAGCAGTACTTC

d_call: .
clone_size: .
j_call: TRBJ2-2
v_call: TRBV28
cdr3_aa: CASSLLGRNNTGELFF
cdr3_nt: TGTGCCAGCAGTTTGTTGGGCCGGAATAACACCGGGGAGCTGTTTTTT

d_call: TRBD2
clone_size: .
j_call: TRBJ2-3
v_call: TRBV12-3/TRBV12-4
cdr3_aa: CASSRAGAADTQYF
cdr3_nt: TGTGCCAGCTCCCGGGCGGGAGCGGCAGATACGCAGTATTTT

d_call: .
clone_size: few
j_call: TRBJ1-1
v_call: TRBV29-1
cdr3_aa: CSVGTPGLEAFF
cdr3_nt: TGCAGCGTTGGGACGCCAGGACTGGAAGCTTTCTTT

d_call: .
clone_size: many
j_call: TRBJ1-1
v_call: TRBV11-2
cdr3_aa: CASSLRYTEAFF
cdr3_nt: TGTGCCAGCAGCTTAAGATATACTGAAGCTTTCTTT

d_call: .
clone_size: few
j_call: TRBJ1-4
v_call: TRBV4-3
cdr3_aa: CASSQDFRTRGTNEKLFF
cdr3_nt: TGCGCCAGCAGCCAAGATTTCCGCACTCGAGGCACTAATGAAAAACTGTTTTTT

d_call: .
clone_size: few
j_call: TRBJ2-5
v_call: TRBV5-4
cdr3_aa: CASSFGTVQETQYF
cdr3_nt: TGTGCCAGCAGCTTTGGGACCGTCCAAGAGACCCAGTACTTC

d_call: TRBD1
clone_size: .
j_call: TRBJ1-1
v_call: TRBV7-3
cdr3_aa: CASSSTGGAAEAFF
cdr3_nt: TGTGCCAGCAGCTCCACAGGGGGCGCCGCTGAAGCTTTCTTT

d_call: TRBD1
clone_size: .
j_call: TRBJ1-2
v_call: TRBV27
cdr3_aa: CASSLSRDRDGYTF
cdr3_nt: TGTGCCAGCAGTTTATCGAGGGACAGGGACGGCTACACCTTC

d_call: .
clone_size: few
j_call: TRBJ1-2
v_call: TRBV7-2
cdr3_aa: CASSLTALDGYTF
cdr3_nt: TGTGCCAGCAGCTTAACGGCCTTAGATGGCTACACCTTC

d_call: .
clone_size: .
j_call: TRBJ1-3
v_call: TRBV6-5
cdr3_aa: CASSYPPRDTGNTIYF
cdr3_nt: TGTGCCAGCAGTTACCCGCCCCGGGACACTGGAAACACCATATATTTT

d_call: TRBD1
clone_size: .
j_call: TRBJ2-1
v_call: TRBV20-1
cdr3_aa: CSAPGQKENEQFF
cdr3_nt: TGCAGTGCTCCGGGACAGAAAGAGAATGAGCAGTTCTTC

d_call: .
clone_size: .
j_call: TRBJ2-3
v_call: TRBV5-1
cdr3_aa: CASGDTRASTDTQYF
cdr3_nt: TGCGCCAGCGGAGATACAAGGGCTAGCACAGATACGCAGTATTTT

d_call: .
clone_size: few
j_call: TRBJ1-5
v_call: TRBV7-2
cdr3_aa: CASSGGLNQPQHF
cdr3_nt: TGTGCCAGCAGCGGGGGGCTGAATCAGCCCCAGCATTTT

d_call: .
clone_size: few
j_call: TRBJ1-2
v_call: TRBV20-1
cdr3_aa: CSARDRVPWGYGYTF
cdr3_nt: TGCAGTGCTAGAGATAGGGTCCCCTGGGGGTATGGCTACACCTTC

d_call: TRBD1
clone_size: few
j_call: TRBJ2-1
v_call: TRBV12-3/TRBV12-4
cdr3_aa: CASSFPRQGGYNEQFF
cdr3_nt: TGTGCCAGCAGTTTCCCCCGACAGGGGGGTTACAATGAGCAGTTCTTC

d_call: .
clone_size: .
j_call: TRBJ1-4
v_call: TRBV20-1
cdr3_aa: CSARGRNEKLFF
cdr3_nt: TGCAGTGCTAGGGGGAGGAATGAAAAACTGTTTTTT

d_call: .
clone_size: few
j_call: TRBJ1-6
v_call: TRBV28
cdr3_aa: CASTRDTYNSPLHF
cdr3_nt: TGTGCCAGCACCCGGGACACTTATAATTCACCCCTCCACTTT

d_call: TRBD1
clone_size: .
j_call: TRBJ2-7
v_call: TRBV28
cdr3_aa: CASRPRDRRIYEQYF
cdr3_nt: TGTGCCAGCAGGCCCCGGGACAGGAGGATCTACGAGCAGTACTTC

d_call: .
clone_size: .
j_call: TRBJ2-1
v_call: TRBV27
cdr3_aa: CASSTALPGGHNEQFF
cdr3_nt: TGTGCCAGCAGTACCGCACTACCGGGCGGACACAATGAGCAGTTCTTC

d_call: .
clone_size: once
j_call: TRBJ2-6
v_call: TRBV7-2
cdr3_aa: CASSLLSAPAGFGANVLTF
cdr3_nt: TGTGCCAGCAGCTTATTATCGGCCCCGGCGGGATTTGGGGCCAACGTCCTGACTTTC

d_call: TRBD2
clone_size: .
j_call: TRBJ2-1
v_call: TRBV24-1
cdr3_aa: CATSDGGLAGDNEQFF
cdr3_nt: TGTGCCACCAGTGATGGCGGACTAGCGGGAGACAATGAGCAGTTCTTC

d_call: .
clone_size: few
j_call: TRBJ1-1
v_call: TRBV12-3/TRBV12-4
cdr3_aa: CASTLGPMNTEAFF
cdr3_nt: TGTGCCAGCACCTTGGGTCCCATGAACACTGAAGCTTTCTTT

d_call: .
clone_size: .
j_call: TRBJ1-1
v_call: TRBV12-3/TRBV12-4
cdr3_aa: CSSSFAGVGTEAFF
cdr3_nt: TGTTCCAGCAGTTTTGCGGGGGTTGGCACTGAAGCTTTCTTT

d_call: TRBD1
clone_size: .
j_call: TRBJ1-4
v_call: TRBV28
cdr3_aa: CASSRTGVGEKLFF
cdr3_nt: TGTGCCAGCAGTCGCACAGGGGTGGGCGAAAAACTGTTTTTT

d_call: .
clone_size: .
j_call: TRBJ2-1
v_call: TRBV5-5
cdr3_aa: CASSFDPSSYNEQFF
cdr3_nt: TGTGCCAGCAGCTTTGACCCCAGCTCCTACAATGAGCAGTTCTTC

d_call: .
clone_size: .
j_call: TRBJ1-1
v_call: TRBV12-3/TRBV12-4
cdr3_aa: CASSLGSDEAFF
cdr3_nt: TGTGCCAGCAGTTTGGGGTCAGATGAAGCTTTCTTT

d_call: TRBD2
clone_size: .
j_call: TRBJ2-2
v_call: TRBV7-8
cdr3_aa: CASSLRREGNTGELFF
cdr3_nt: TGTGCCAGCAGCTTACGGCGGGAGGGGAACACCGGGGAGCTGTTTTTT

d_call: TRBD2
clone_size: .
j_call: TRBJ2-7
v_call: TRBV20-1
cdr3_aa: CSARTGGTSGNYEQYF
cdr3_nt: TGCAGTGCTCGGACCGGGGGGACTAGCGGAAACTACGAGCAGTACTTC

d_call: .
clone_size: .
j_call: TRBJ1-5
v_call: TRBV9
cdr3_aa: CASSASQGGGPQHF
cdr3_nt: TGTGCCAGCAGCGCCTCACAGGGAGGTGGGCCCCAGCATTTT

d_call: .
clone_size: few
j_call: TRBJ2-5
v_call: TRBV27
cdr3_aa: CASSLLGTRETQYF
cdr3_nt: TGTGCCAGCAGTTTACTTGGGACAAGAGAGACCCAGTACTTC

d_call: TRBD1
clone_size: .
j_call: TRBJ1-1
v_call: TRBV28
cdr3_aa: CASREQGASEAFF
cdr3_nt: TGTGCCAGCAGGGAACAGGGGGCTTCTGAAGCTTTCTTT